These 32 T cell receptor beta chains came from one sample sequenced in a study of molecular identifiers for immune sequencing clone quantification. MiXCR, run by TCRdb on the PCR reads, gives a single entry per CDR3 protein. The sample has a few hundred thousand distinct CDR3 sequences; 24% are singletons. Sequencing input: naive CD8+ T cells from blood, with Jurkat cell RNA spiked in. Noted subset: FACS-sorted CD8+CD4-CCR7+CD45RA+ naive T cells. The receptors derive from a human donor in good health. Some libraries in this study had Jurkat cell RNA spiked in.

The CDR3: CASSSTPKGQGGTEAFF. The CDR3 coding sequence is TGTGCCAGCAGCTCCACGCCAAAGGGCCAGGGAGGAACTGAAGCTTTCTTT. The V call is TRBV7-9, the J call TRBJ1-1, with D possibly TRBD1 on 5 matching bases. The CDR3 totals 17 residues. CDR1 SEHNR and CDR2 FQNEAQ come from the germline V gene (reference sequence). Trimming stripped 4 bases from V and 5 bases from J, with 23 bases between.

Ten or more counts support this clonotype. The chain recombines TRBV6-2 or TRBV6-3 with TRBJ2-1; no definite D call. The germline V gene encodes CDR1 MNHEY and CDR2 SVGEGT. Trimming removed 7 bases at V and 0 bases at J, with 7 bases between. The CDR3 spans 13 residues. The CDR3 region is CASKQSSYNEQFF. The CDR3 nucleotides read TGTGCCAGCAAACAGAGCTCCTACAATGAGCAGTTCTTC.

Details on this clonotype: Just one base apart from a much larger clone, this may be a read error. The gene calls are TRBV4-1 and TRBJ1-2; 8 bases agree with TRBD1. Germline CDR1 and CDR2: MGHRA and YSYEKL. This CDR3 has 16 residues. The CDR3 sequence is CASRQGRGLGNYGYTF. As DNA, the CDR3 is TGCGCCAGCCGCCAAGGCAGGGGGCTGGGTAACTATGGCTACACCTTC.

This clonotype appeared a few times. This chain uses TRBV15 with TRBJ2-7, with 8 bases that match TRBD2. CDR3 length equals 15 residues. Germline loops: CDR1 LNHNV, CDR2 YYDKDF (reference sequence). J gave up 0 bases and V 0 bases, and 1 base lay outside the gene matches. CDR3 sequence (DNA): TGTGCCACCAGCAGAGAACTAGCGGCCTCCTACGAGCAGTACTTC. Translated: CATSRELAASYEQYF.

The sample holds many counts of this clonotype. The rearrangement links TRBV12-3 or TRBV12-4 to TRBJ2-7; 10 bases agree with TRBD1. CDR3 length: 18 residues. J lost 1 base, V lost 5 bases, and 14 bases had no gene match. CDR3 amino acids: CASSGLPGQGPSSYEQYF. The CDR3 DNA is TGTGCCAGCAGTGGTCTCCCGGGACAGGGGCCATCTTCCTACGAGCAGTACTTC.

V gene TRBV12-3 or TRBV12-4 combines with J gene TRBJ2-3, with TRBD2 identical over 10 bases. V shed 7 bases, J shed 2 bases, and the junction held 12 bases outside the gene matches. There are 17 residues in the CDR3. CDR3 amino acids: CASNDGSSGRPTDTQYF. DNA for the CDR3: TGTGCCAGCAATGATGGTTCTAGCGGGAGACCCACAGATACGCAGTATTTT.

This clonotype was counted only a few times. The V gene is TRBV21-1, the J gene TRBJ1-3; no check of the table's D call, TRBD1, against the DNA was made. TRBV21-1 is deemed a pseudogene. The CDR3 spans 19 residues. CDR3 amino acids: CASSKDGGGRRNSGNTIYF. The CDR3 region has the DNA TGTGCCAGCAGCAAAGACGGAGGGGGCCGCAGGAACTCTGGAAACACCATATATTTT.

In its sample, this clonotype was seen many times. V gene TRBV9 combines with J gene TRBJ2-3, with D perhaps TRBD1 (5 bases). Germline V lookup: CDR1 SGDLS, CDR2 YYNGEE. V was cut by 0 bases and J by 1 base, with 9 bases left in between. The CDR3 length is 15 residues. CDR3 sequence (DNA): TGTGCCAGCAGCGTAGAGGGGTATGGCACAGATACGCAGTATTTT. Residues: CASSVEGYGTDTQYF.

This chain connects TRBV28 to TRBJ1-5; D not certain. The V and J ends lost 4 bases and 5 bases respectively, with 12 bases between them. Germline lookup yields CDR1 MDHEN and CDR2 SYDVKM. This CDR3 spans 14 amino acids. The CDR3 loop is CASSSPVGHQPQHF. In DNA form, the CDR3 reads TGTGCCAGCAGTTCCCCGGTGGGTCATCAGCCCCAGCATTTT.

The table lists this clonotype with many counts. This rearrangement joins TRBV4-1 to TRBJ2-3; D might be TRBD1 or TRBD2, each matching 5 bases. The CDR3 contains 16 residues. Germline loops: CDR1 MGHRA, CDR2 YSYEKL. With 3 bases removed from V and 0 bases from J, the gap between germline ends came to 13 bases. CDR3: CASSQAGTDSTDTQYF. DNA of the CDR3: TGCGCCAGCAGCCAGGCCGGGACGGATAGCACAGATACGCAGTATTTT.

This chain connects TRBV7-9 to TRBJ2-7; 7 nucleotides align to TRBD2. Germline V lookup: CDR1 SEHNR, CDR2 FQNEAQ (reference sequence). This CDR3 spans 14 amino acids. V was clipped by 5 bases and J by 3 bases; unmatched bases: 7. The CDR3 nucleotides are TGTGCCAGCAGCAAGGGACGGGGGGTCTACGAGCAGTACTTC. The encoded protein is CASSKGRGVYEQYF.

The V and J genes are TRBV7-2 and TRBJ2-7; D not resolved. V lost 5 bases and J 4 bases, leaving 18 bases between the germline ends. The germline gives CDR1 SGHTA, CDR2 FQGNSA. This CDR3 is built from 15 residues. This CDR3 is CASSPSFHLDYEQYF. The CDR3 DNA reads TGTGCCAGCAGCCCCAGTTTTCATTTGGATTACGAGCAGTACTTC.

V and J are TRBV7-9 and TRBJ2-7; D perhaps matches TRBD2 (6 bases). Germline loops: CDR1 SEHNR, CDR2 FQNEAQ (reference sequence). The CDR3 covers 14 residues. V gave up 4 bases and J gave up 5 bases, with 15 bases separating them. The CDR3 region has the DNA TGTGCCAGCAGCTCGGGACTGGGGCGGCACGAGCAGTACTTC. The encoded protein is CASSSGLGRHEQYF. Using reference TRBV7-9 and TRBJ2-7 for the parts outside the CDR3, the full variable domain is DTGVSQNPRHKITKRGQNVTFRCDPISEHNRLYWYRQTLGQGPEFLTYFQNEAQLEKSRLLSDRFSAERPKGSFSTLEIQRTEQGDSAMYLCASSSGLGRHEQYFGPGTRLTVT.

This clonotype was counted only a few times. The chain combines TRBV6-1 with TRBJ2-6; tentatively, D is TRBD1 (6 bases). Germline V gives CDR1 MNHNS, CDR2 SASEGT. This CDR3 comprises 13 residues. V lost 10 bases and J lost 3, with 10 bases in between. The CDR3 nucleotides read TGTGCCACCAGACAGGATGGGGCCAACGTCCTGACTTTC. Encoded protein: CATRQDGANVLTF.

This clonotype turned up a few times. The gene calls are TRBV14 and TRBJ2-5; 7 bases are shared with TRBD1. Trimming cost V 4 bases and J 3 bases; bases outside gene matches: 14. This CDR3 has 17 amino acids. The germline V gene encodes CDR1 SGHDN and CDR2 FVKESK. Here the CDR3 reads CASSPPSIRQGEETQYF. CDR3 sequence (DNA): TGTGCCAGCAGCCCTCCCTCTATCCGACAGGGAGAAGAGACCCAGTACTTC.

The chain joins TRBV7-2 to TRBJ2-7; D may be TRBD2 (6 bases). Trimming pared 1 base from V and 4 bases from J, leaving 11 bases between. The CDR3 is made up of 14 amino acids. Germline CDR1 SGHTA, CDR2 FQGNSA. The CDR3 region has the DNA TGTGCCAGCAGCTTAGGAGGCGGGATGTACGAGCAGTACTTC. It codes for CASSLGGGMYEQYF.

This clonotype came up a few times. This chain links TRBV2 with TRBJ1-4; D might be TRBD1 (6 bases). V was shortened by 1 base and J by 8 bases, with 14 bases between the two germline ends. The CDR3 length is 15 residues. CDR1 SNHLY and CDR2 FYNNEI come from the germline V gene. This CDR3 is CASSEDPGEEEKLFF. The CDR3 nucleotides read TGTGCCAGCAGTGAAGATCCAGGGGAGGAAGAAAAACTGTTTTTT.

The table lists this clonotype with many counts. The chain uses TRBV25-1 and TRBJ2-7, with a possible D match to TRBD1 (5 bases). Trimming stripped 2 bases from V and 7 bases from J, with 9 bases between. This CDR3 spans 12 amino acids. Germline V lookup: CDR1 MGHDK, CDR2 SYGVNS. The CDR3, as DNA: TGTGCCAGCAGTGAAGGGGCATCTGAGCAGTACTTC. This translates into CASSEGASEQYF.

As for this clonotype: One base away lies a much larger clone, so this may be a sequencing read error. The genes are TRBV7-9 and TRBJ2-3; 7 bases map to TRBD1. This CDR3 has 16 amino acids. CDR1 SEHNR and CDR2 FQNEAQ come from the germline V gene (reference sequence). CDR3: CASSSRTGLRTDTRYF. DNA of the CDR3: TGTGCCAGCAGCTCCAGGACAGGATTAAGAACAGATACGCGGTATTTT.

The table lists this clonotype with many counts. This sequence joins TRBV7-2 and TRBJ2-7, with D uncertain. The CDR3 runs to 13 residues. V lost 3 bases, J lost 4 bases, and 10 bases lay in between. CDR1 and CDR2 from the germline V gene are SGHTA and FQGNSA. The CDR3 sequence is CASSFDSYYEQYF. The DNA for the CDR3 is TGTGCCAGCAGCTTCGATAGCTATTACGAGCAGTACTTC.

The V gene is TRBV4-1, the J gene TRBJ1-4; D not resolved. The CDR3 loop spans 13 amino acids. Germline assignment: CDR1 MGHRA and CDR2 YSYEKL. Trimming shortened V by 5 bases and J by 6 bases, and 10 bases separated the two germline ends. Here the CDR3 DNA reads TGCGCCAGCAGCTTTCGGACGTATGAAAAACTGTTTTTT. As protein: CASSFRTYEKLFF.

Regarding this clonotype: A much larger clone is a single base away; this may be a read error. V gene TRBV5-3 combines with J gene TRBJ2-7; possibly TRBD1 for D (6 bases). TRBV5-3 is given ORF status, its function remaining uncertain. This CDR3 contains 11 residues. In DNA, the CDR3 is TGTGCCAGCAGCCAGGGGCTCGAGCAGCACTTC. Protein sequence: CASSQGLEQHF.

This clonotype was picked up many times. The chain combines TRBV4-1 with TRBJ2-7; D unresolved. There are 16 residues in the CDR3. CDR1 is MGHRA, CDR2 YSYEKL, per germline. Between the trimmed V and J ends, which lost 0 bases and 2 bases, there was a span of 14 bases. This chain's CDR3 is CASSQEYFSHPYEQYF. The CDR3 DNA reads TGCGCCAGCAGCCAAGAGTATTTCTCCCACCCCTACGAGCAGTACTTC.

In its sample, this clonotype was seen a few times. CDR3 in DNA: TGTGCCAGCAGTTGGCCTCTAGCTCCCCAAGAGACCCAGTACTTC. Its translation is CASSWPLAPQETQYF. This chain links TRBV12-3 or TRBV12-4 with TRBJ2-5, with a tentative D call TRBD2 (5 bases). CDR3 length: 15 amino acids. The V and J ends lost 4 bases and 1 base respectively, with 13 bases between them.

The CDR3 DNA sequence: TGTGCCAGCAGTCCAACTCTGGGACCAGCGGGTTACGAGCAGTACTTC. It is translated as CASSPTLGPAGYEQYF. V is TRBV28 and J is TRBJ2-7; D is perhaps TRBD2 (6 bases). Germline V gene lookup returns CDR1 MDHEN and CDR2 SYDVKM. The CDR3 has 16 amino acids. Between the trimmed V and J ends, which lost 5 bases and 4 bases, there was a span of 21 bases.

This clonotype came up many times. V gene TRBV2 combines with J gene TRBJ1-2, with D possibly matching TRBD1 (5 bases). CDR3 length: 14 residues. V lost 3 bases and J lost 4, with 12 bases in between. Germline V gene sequence: CDR1 SNHLY, CDR2 FYNNEI. The DNA of the CDR3 is TGTGCCAGCAGTGATCCCAGGGACCCCTATGGCTACACCTTC. Its protein product is CASSDPRDPYGYTF.

At least ten counts were recorded for this clonotype. V usage is TRBV29-1 and J usage is TRBJ2-7; perhaps TRBD1 as D (5 bases). The CDR3 extends over 11 amino acids. Germline V CDR1 and CDR2: SQVTM, ANQGSEA. With 6 bases removed from V and 4 bases from J, the gap between germline ends came to 10 bases. The chain's CDR3 is CSVEQGYEQYF. The CDR3 DNA reads TGCAGCGTCGAGCAGGGTTACGAGCAGTACTTC.

In its sample, this clonotype was seen many times. The V and J genes are TRBV5-4 and TRBJ1-4; the D is unclear. The V and J ends lost 0 bases and 6 bases respectively, with 9 bases between them. Germline V gene data show CDR1 as SGHNT and CDR2 as YYREEE (reference sequence). This CDR3 region has 14 residues. CDR3 DNA sequence: TGTGCCAGCAGCTTGGACAGCCGGCATGAAAAACTGTTTTTT. Amino acid sequence: CASSLDSRHEKLFF.

V and J are TRBV4-1 and TRBJ2-1; 8 nucleotides align to TRBD2. The J segment lost 6 bases and the V segment lost 4 bases, leaving 8 bases of the junction unmatched. The CDR3 is 15 residues long. Per the germline V gene, CDR1 is MGHRA and CDR2 is YSYEKL. The CDR3 sequence is CASSPARGLVNEQFF. Here the CDR3 DNA reads TGCGCCAGCAGCCCAGCCCGGGGACTAGTCAATGAGCAGTTCTTC.

This clonotype was detected only a few times. The CDR3 DNA reads TGTGCCAGCAGCTTAGCAGGGTTCGGGGCCAACGTCCTGACTTTC. Protein product: CASSLAGFGANVLTF. The chain is built from TRBV7-8 and TRBJ2-6; D gene uncertain. The V gene's germline CDR1 is SGHVS and CDR2 FQNEAQ. Deletions cut 0 bases from V and 4 bases from J, with 7 bases between. The CDR3 has 15 residues.

Note on this clonotype: One end of the junction varies from germline; a read error may be responsible. The chain combines TRBV7-8 with TRBJ2-3; D possibly uses TRBD1 or TRBD2 (6 bases each). CDR1 and CDR2 (germline): SGHVS, FQNEAQ. The CDR3 has 16 residues. The CDR3 loop is CASSFLRGPSPATPYF. The CDR3 bases are TGTGCCAGCAGCTTCTTACGGGGGCCTAGCCCCGCTACGCCGTATTTT.

The table lists this clonotype with a few counts. This sequence joins TRBV6-2 or TRBV6-3 and TRBJ1-1, with TRBD1 matching 9 bases. This CDR3 is built from 15 residues. Trimming cost V 2 bases and J 4 bases; bases outside gene matches: 5. Per germline, CDR1 MNHEY and CDR2 SVGEGT. CDR3 loop: CASSYAGQGSTEAFF. CDR3 bases: TGTGCCAGCAGTTACGCGGGACAGGGAAGCACTGAAGCTTTCTTT.